The next 13 T cell receptor beta chains were all read from a single sample in a study of blood T cell repertoires in COVID-19. Some clones are missing from TCRdb's copy, which holds only in-frame ones; the method was immunoSEQ multiplex PCR. The repertoire holds over 130,000 clones, about 90% seen once, with about 10% in the top ten. The sample comprised peripheral blood. These receptors all come from an elderly woman with acute or convalescent COVID-19.

The chain uses TRBV4-3 and TRBJ2-3, with TRBD1 matching over 11 bases. Per germline, CDR1 LGHNA and CDR2 YSLEER. This CDR3 contains 19 residues. Trimming cost V 0 bases and J 2 bases; bases outside gene matches: 10. The CDR3: CASSQDRRTGGLFTDTQYF. For the CDR3, the DNA is TGCGCCAGCAGCCAAGATAGGAGGACAGGGGGCCTATTCACAGATACGCAGTATTTT.

The CDR3 region has the DNA TGTGCCAGCAGCTCAGGGGCACAGGGGAGGTCCTACAATGAGCAGTTCTTC. Protein sequence: CASSSGAQGRSYNEQFF. The gene calls are TRBV7-9 and TRBJ2-1; TRBD1 is a possible D gene (7 bases). In germline, CDR1 is SEHNR, CDR2 FQNEAQ (reference sequence). The CDR3 is 17 amino acids. V lost 4 bases and J lost 1, with 17 bases in between.

The genes are TRBV3-1 (or the pseudogene TRBV3-2) and TRBJ2-6; perhaps TRBD1 as D (6 bases). The CDR3 extends over 18 amino acids. The germline gives CDR1 LGHDT, CDR2 YNNKEL (reference sequence). Trimming pared 2 bases from V and 0 bases from J, leaving 14 bases between. CDR3 bases: TGTGCCAGCAGCCAAAGACGACAGGACCACTCTGGGGCCAACGTCCTGACTTTC. Amino acids: CASSQRRQDHSGANVLTF.

This chain connects TRBV5-4 to TRBJ2-7; D remains ambiguous. The CDR3 length is 14 residues. The V and J ends lost 2 bases and 0 bases respectively, with 9 bases between them. Germline CDR1 and CDR2: SGHNT and YYREEE (reference sequence). CDR3 DNA sequence: TGTGCCAGCAGCTTTGATCGGTACTCCTACGAGCAGTACTTC. Amino acids: CASSFDRYSYEQYF.

The rearrangement uses TRBV30 and TRBJ1-3, with TRBD1 as a possible D gene (5 bases). V dropped 2 bases and J dropped 2 bases, with 16 bases sitting between them. The germline V gene encodes CDR1 GTSNPN and CDR2 SVGIG (reference sequence). The CDR3 is 16 residues long. The chain's CDR3 is CAWSTITGGAGNTIYF. In DNA, the CDR3 is TGTGCCTGGAGTACCATAACCGGGGGTGCTGGAAACACCATATATTTT.

The CDR3 sequence: CASSQSPSNTEAFF. The CDR3 region has the DNA TGCGCCAGCAGCCAGTCCCCCTCGAACACTGAAGCTTTCTTT. The V and J genes are TRBV5-1 and TRBJ1-1; unclear D gene. V lost 4 bases and J 1 base, leaving 11 bases between the germline ends. Germline loops: CDR1 SGHRS, CDR2 YFSETQ. The CDR3 contains 14 residues.

The V gene is TRBV27, the J gene TRBJ2-5; 15 bases line up with TRBD2. V dropped 4 bases and J dropped 5; count of bases not matched to a gene: 8. The length of the CDR3 is 17 residues. The germline V gene encodes CDR1 MNHEY and CDR2 SMNVEV (reference sequence). CDR3: CASSSRRTSGGAETQYF. The CDR3 DNA reads as TGTGCCAGCAGTTCGCGGCGGACTAGCGGGGGGGCTGAGACCCAGTACTTC.

The chain is built from TRBV3-1 (or the pseudogene TRBV3-2) and TRBJ2-1; 13 positions agree with TRBD2. Germline CDR1 and CDR2: LGHDT and YNNKEL (reference sequence). The length of the CDR3 is 15 residues. The V gene end was trimmed by 4 bases and the J gene end by 8 bases; junction bases not matched to a gene: 5. In DNA, the CDR3 is TGTGCCAGCAGCCCGGACACTAGCGGGGGGGATGAGCAGTTCTTC. This codes for CASSPDTSGGDEQFF.

This rearrangement joins TRBV6-5 to TRBJ2-4; tentatively, D is TRBD2 (7 bases). The CDR3 has 15 residues. Per germline, CDR1 MNHEY and CDR2 SVGAGI. V shed 2 bases and J shed 7 bases, with 15 bases lying between them. The DNA for the CDR3 is TGTGCCAGCAGTTACCAGAGGGGGGGGCTGAACATTCAGTACTTC. It encodes CASSYQRGGLNIQYF.

The sample holds a few counts of this clone. CDR3 bases: TGTGCCAGCACCCTGGGACAGGGGCTGAACACTGAAGCTTTCTTT. It is translated as CASTLGQGLNTEAFF. This rearrangement joins TRBV6-5 to TRBJ1-1; TRBD1 agrees at 10 bases. The length of the CDR3 is 15 residues. From germline, CDR1 is MNHEY and CDR2 SVGAGI. With 7 bases clipped from V and 0 bases from J, the junction kept 5 bases outside the gene matches.

This chain connects TRBV2 to TRBJ1-2, with 12 nucleotides matching TRBD1. Germline V gene lookup returns CDR1 SNHLY and CDR2 FYNNEI. The CDR3 length is 15 residues. V shed 6 bases, J shed 10 bases, and the junction held 12 bases outside the gene matches. The CDR3 loop reads CASRGQGAGYQNYTF. The CDR3 DNA reads TGTGCCAGCAGGGGACAGGGGGCTGGATACCAAAACTACACCTTC.

The chain is built from TRBV30 and TRBJ2-3, with TRBD2 identical over 11 bases. CDR1 is GTSNPN, CDR2 SVGIG, per germline (reference sequence). The CDR3 has 15 residues. Written as DNA, the CDR3 is TGTGCGGCGGGGACTAGCGGTTCATACACAGATACGCAGTATTTT. Its translation is CAAGTSGSYTDTQYF. Full variable domain (outside the CDR3, taken from reference TRBV30 and TRBJ2-3): SQTIHQWPATLVQPVGSPLSLECTVEGTSNPNLYWYRQAAGRGLQLLFYSVGIGQISSEVPQNLSASRPQDRQFILSSKKLLLSDSGFYLCAAGTSGSYTDTQYFGPGTRLTVL.

The V call is TRBV3-1 (or the pseudogene TRBV3-2), the J call TRBJ2-5, with 7 bases fitting TRBD1. After removal of 3 bases from V and 5 bases from J, the junction contained 6 bases not matched to a gene. The CDR3 consists of 14 residues. Germline values: CDR1 LGHDT, CDR2 YNNKEL (reference sequence). CDR3 coding DNA: TGTGCCAGCAGCCACAGACAGGGCGGCGAGACCCAGTACTTC. This gives the protein CASSHRQGGETQYF.